The entry below describes one T cell receptor beta chain. Produced via immunoSEQ multiplex PCR; TCRdb's table is partial and in-frame only. The data show about 58,000 clones, with 82% seen just once and around 1.6% held by the top ten. This specimen belongs to a study of OX40 agonist ivuxolimab in advanced cancers. The germline V gene has CDR1 SNHLY and CDR2 FYNNEI. The CDR3 has 11 residues. Trimming took off 4 bases at V and 7 bases at J, with 7 bases between the two ends. The sequencing here drew on CD4+ or CD8+ T cells sorted from blood, taken in a trial of the OX40 agonist ivuxolimab. The chain links TRBV2 to TRBJ1-1; no definite D call. The TCR was taken from an adult with an advanced solid tumor such as melanoma, head and neck, liver or kidney cancer. CDR3 amino acids: CASSAGFEAFF. The CDR3 DNA sequence: TGTGCCAGCAGTGCCGGGTTTGAAGCTTTCTTT.